This note documents a single TCR beta chain sequence. The data belong to a study of blood T cell repertoires in COVID-19. Study-level information: Sample material is recorded as cDNA or gDNA derived from T cells, B-cell-depleted T cells, or PBMCs.

One Seattle source followed patients from active infection through their disease course. Only in-frame clones appear in the TCRdb table, and some are missing; sequencing was by immunoSEQ multiplex PCR. The sample comprises around 68,000 clones, around 85% of which are singletons, and approximately 16% rests with the top ten. V lost 4 bases and J 7 bases, leaving 16 bases between the germline ends. The CDR3 totals 15 residues. CDR1 SEHNR and CDR2 FQNEAQ come from the germline V gene (reference sequence). The sequence was obtained from a man aged 40-49 years with COVID-19, enrolled during active disease. The gene calls are TRBV7-9 and TRBJ1-4, with unresolved D. The material sequenced was peripheral blood. Here the CDR3 reads CASSSTRDSGEKLFF. The CDR3 DNA follows: TGTGCCAGCAGCTCCACCCGGGATTCGGGTGAAAAACTGTTTTTT. Full variable domain (outside the CDR3, taken from reference TRBV7-9 and TRBJ1-4): DTGVSQNPRHKITKRGQNVTFRCDPISEHNRLYWYRQTLGQGPEFLTYFQNEAQLEKSRLLSDRFSAERPKGSFSTLEIQRTEQGDSAMYLCASSSTRDSGEKLFFGSGTQLSVL.